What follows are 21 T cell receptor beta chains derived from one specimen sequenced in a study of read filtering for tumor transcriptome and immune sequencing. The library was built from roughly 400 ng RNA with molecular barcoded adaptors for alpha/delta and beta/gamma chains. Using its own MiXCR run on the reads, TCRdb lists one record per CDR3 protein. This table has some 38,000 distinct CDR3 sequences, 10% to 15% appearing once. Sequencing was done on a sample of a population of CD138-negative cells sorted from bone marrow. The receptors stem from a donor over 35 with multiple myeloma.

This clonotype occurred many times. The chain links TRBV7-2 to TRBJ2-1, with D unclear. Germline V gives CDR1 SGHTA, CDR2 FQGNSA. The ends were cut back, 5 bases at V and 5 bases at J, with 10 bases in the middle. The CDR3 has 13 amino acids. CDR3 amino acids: CASSLTVNNEQFF. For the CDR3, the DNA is TGTGCCAGCAGCCTTACAGTTAACAATGAGCAGTTCTTC.

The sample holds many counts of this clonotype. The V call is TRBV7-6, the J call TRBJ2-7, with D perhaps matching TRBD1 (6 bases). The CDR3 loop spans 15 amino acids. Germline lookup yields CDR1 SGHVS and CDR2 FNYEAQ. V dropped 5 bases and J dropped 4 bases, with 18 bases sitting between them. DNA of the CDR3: TGTGCCAGCAGCCCCCGCACACAGGGACGGTACGAGCAGTACTTC. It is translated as CASSPRTQGRYEQYF.

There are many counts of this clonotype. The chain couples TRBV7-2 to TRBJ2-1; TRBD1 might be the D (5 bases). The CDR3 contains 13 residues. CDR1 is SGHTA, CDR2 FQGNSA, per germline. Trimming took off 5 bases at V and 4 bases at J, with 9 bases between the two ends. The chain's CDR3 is CASSKDRYNEQFF. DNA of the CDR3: TGTGCCAGCAGCAAAGACAGATACAATGAGCAGTTCTTC.

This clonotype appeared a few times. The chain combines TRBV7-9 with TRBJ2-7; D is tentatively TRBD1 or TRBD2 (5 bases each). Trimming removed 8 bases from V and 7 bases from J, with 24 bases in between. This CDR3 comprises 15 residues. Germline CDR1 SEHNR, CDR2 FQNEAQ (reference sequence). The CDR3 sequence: CASVAGANSYLEQYF. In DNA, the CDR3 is TGTGCCAGCGTAGCCGGGGCCAATTCCTACCTGGAGCAGTACTTC. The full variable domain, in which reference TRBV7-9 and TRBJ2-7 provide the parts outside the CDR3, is DTGVSQNPRHKITKRGQNVTFRCDPISEHNRLYWYRQTLGQGPEFLTYFQNEAQLEKSRLLSDRFSAERPKGSFSTLEIQRTEQGDSAMYLCASVAGANSYLEQYFGPGTRLTVT.

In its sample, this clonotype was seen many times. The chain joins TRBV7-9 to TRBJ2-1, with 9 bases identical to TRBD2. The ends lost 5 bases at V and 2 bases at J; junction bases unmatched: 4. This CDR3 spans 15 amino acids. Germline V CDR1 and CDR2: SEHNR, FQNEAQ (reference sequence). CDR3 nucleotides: TGTGCCAGCAGCCCAGCGGGGGGCCCCTACAATGAGCAGTTCTTC. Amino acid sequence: CASSPAGGPYNEQFF.

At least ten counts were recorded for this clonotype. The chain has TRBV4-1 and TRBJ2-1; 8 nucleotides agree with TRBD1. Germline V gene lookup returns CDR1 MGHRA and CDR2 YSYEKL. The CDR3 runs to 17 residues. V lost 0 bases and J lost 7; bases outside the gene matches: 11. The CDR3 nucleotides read TGCGCCAGCAGCCAAGACGGGACAGGTTGGGCGGGGAATGAGCAGTTCTTC. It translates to CASSQDGTGWAGNEQFF.

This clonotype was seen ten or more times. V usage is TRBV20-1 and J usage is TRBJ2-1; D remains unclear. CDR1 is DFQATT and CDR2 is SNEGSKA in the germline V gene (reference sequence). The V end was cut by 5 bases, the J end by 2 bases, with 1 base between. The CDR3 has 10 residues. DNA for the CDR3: TGCAGTGCTCCCTACAATGAGCAGTTCTTC. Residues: CSAPYNEQFF.

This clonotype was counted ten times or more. For the CDR3, the DNA is TGTGCCAGCAGCCAAGATGCGGGACAGGGAGAAGCTTTCTTT. Encoded protein: CASSQDAGQGEAFF. The chain has TRBV4-2 and TRBJ1-1; 9 nucleotides line up with TRBD1. This CDR3 has 14 amino acids. The J segment lost 8 bases and the V segment lost 0 bases, leaving 4 bases of the junction unmatched. The V gene's germline CDR1 is LGHNA and CDR2 YNFKEQ.

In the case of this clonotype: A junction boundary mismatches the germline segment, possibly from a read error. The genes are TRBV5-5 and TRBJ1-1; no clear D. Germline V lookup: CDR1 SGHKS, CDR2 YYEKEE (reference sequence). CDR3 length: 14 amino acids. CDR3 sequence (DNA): TGCGCCAGCACCCTTGGCCCCCTAGGCACTGAAGCTTTCTTT. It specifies CASTLGPLGTEAFF.

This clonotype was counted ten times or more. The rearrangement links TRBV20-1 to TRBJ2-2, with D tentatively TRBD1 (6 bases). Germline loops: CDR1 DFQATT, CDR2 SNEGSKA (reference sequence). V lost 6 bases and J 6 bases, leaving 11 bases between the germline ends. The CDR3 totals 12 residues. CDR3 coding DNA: TGCAGTGCCAGGACAGTATCCGGGGAGCTGTTTTTT. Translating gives CSARTVSGELFF.

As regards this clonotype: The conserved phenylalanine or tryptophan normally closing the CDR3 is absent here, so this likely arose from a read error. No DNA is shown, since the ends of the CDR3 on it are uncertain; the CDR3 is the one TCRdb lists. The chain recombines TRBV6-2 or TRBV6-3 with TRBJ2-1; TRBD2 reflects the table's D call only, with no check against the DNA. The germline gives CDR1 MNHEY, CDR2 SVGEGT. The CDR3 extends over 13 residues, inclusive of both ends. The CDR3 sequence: CASSISGGNEQLS.

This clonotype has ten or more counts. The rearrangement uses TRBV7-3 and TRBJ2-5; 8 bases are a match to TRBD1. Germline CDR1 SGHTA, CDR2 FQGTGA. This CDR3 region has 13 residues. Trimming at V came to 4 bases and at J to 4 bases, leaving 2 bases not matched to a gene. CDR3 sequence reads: CASSSGQGETQYF. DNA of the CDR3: TGTGCCAGCAGCTCCGGACAGGGAGAGACCCAGTACTTC.

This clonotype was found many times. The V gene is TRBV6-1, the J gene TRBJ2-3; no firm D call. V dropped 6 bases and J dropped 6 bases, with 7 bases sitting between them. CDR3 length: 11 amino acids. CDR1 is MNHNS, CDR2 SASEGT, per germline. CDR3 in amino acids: CASSVSDTQYF. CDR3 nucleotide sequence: TGTGCCAGCAGCGTCAGCGATACGCAGTATTTT.

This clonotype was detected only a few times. The CDR3 nucleotides read TGTGCCAGCAGTTCCCACGGGGGACTAGCGGTGGGCACAGATACGCAGTATTTT. Encoded protein: CASSSHGGLAVGTDTQYF. This chain uses TRBV28 with TRBJ2-3; 11 nucleotides match TRBD2. This CDR3 comprises 18 residues. Germline V gene sequence: CDR1 MDHEN, CDR2 SYDVKM. Germline trimming cut 4 bases from V and 1 base from J; bases unmatched to any gene: 10.

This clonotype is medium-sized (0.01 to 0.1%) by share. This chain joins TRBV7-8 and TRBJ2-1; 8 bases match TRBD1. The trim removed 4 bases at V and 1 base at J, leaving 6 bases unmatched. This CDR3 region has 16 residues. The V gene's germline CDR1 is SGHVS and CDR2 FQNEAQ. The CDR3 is CASSSQTGGSYNEQFF. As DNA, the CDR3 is TGTGCCAGCAGCTCCCAAACAGGGGGTTCCTACAATGAGCAGTTCTTC. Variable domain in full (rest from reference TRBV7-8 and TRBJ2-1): GAGVSQSPRYKVAKRGQDVALRCDPISGHVSLFWYQQALGQGPEFLTYFQNEAQLDKSGLPSDRFFAERPEGSVSTLKIQRTQQEDSAVYLCASSSQTGGSYNEQFFGPGTRLTVL.

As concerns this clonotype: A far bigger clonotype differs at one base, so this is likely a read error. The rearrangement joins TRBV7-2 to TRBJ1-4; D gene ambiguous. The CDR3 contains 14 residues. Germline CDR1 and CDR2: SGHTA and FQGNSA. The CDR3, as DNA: TGTGCCAGCAGCCGAAATGGCAATAATGAAAAACTGCTTTTT. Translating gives CASSRNGNNEKLLF.

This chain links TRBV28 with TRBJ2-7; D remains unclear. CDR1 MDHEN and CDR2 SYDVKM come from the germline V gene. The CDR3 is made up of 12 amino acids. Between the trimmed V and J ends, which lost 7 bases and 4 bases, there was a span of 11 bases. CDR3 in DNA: TGTGCCAGCACCCGGTCCGGGTACGAGCAGTACTTC. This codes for CASTRSGYEQYF.

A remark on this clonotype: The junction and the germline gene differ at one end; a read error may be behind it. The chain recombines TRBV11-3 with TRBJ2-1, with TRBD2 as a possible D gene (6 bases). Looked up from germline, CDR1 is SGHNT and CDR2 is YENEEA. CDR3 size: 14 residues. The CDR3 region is CASSLWGRHNEQSF. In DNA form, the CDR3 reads TGTGCCAGCAGCTTATGGGGGAGGCACAATGAGCAGTCCTTC.

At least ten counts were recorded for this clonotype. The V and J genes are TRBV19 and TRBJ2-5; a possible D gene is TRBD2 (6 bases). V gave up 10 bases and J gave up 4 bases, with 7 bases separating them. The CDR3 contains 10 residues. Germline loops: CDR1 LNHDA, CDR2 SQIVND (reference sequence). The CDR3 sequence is CATGGETQYF. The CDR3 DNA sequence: TGTGCCACCGGGGGAGAGACCCAGTACTTC.

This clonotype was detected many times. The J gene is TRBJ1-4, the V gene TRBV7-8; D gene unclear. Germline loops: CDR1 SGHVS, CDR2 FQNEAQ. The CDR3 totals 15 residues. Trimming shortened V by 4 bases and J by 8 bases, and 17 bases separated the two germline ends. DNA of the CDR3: TGTGCCAGCAGCTCTCCAGGCGGCGTAAGGGAAAAACTGTTTTTT. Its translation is CASSSPGGVREKLFF.

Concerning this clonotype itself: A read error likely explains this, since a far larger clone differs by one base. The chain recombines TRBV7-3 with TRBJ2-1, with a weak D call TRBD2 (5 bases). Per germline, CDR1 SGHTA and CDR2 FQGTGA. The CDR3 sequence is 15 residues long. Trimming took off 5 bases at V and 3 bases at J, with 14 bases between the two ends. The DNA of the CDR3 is TGTGCCAGCAGCGCAACGGCGGGCAGCTACAATGAGCAGTTCTTC. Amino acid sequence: CASSATAGSYNEQFF.